The 24 T cell receptor beta chains in this list originate from one sample, sequenced in a study of T-cell memory formation after mild COVID-19. TCRdb called the 5' RACE reads again in MiXCR, with one record for every CDR3 protein. The table has roughly 450,000 distinct CDR3 sequences, about 20% seen once. Input material: PBMCs or a T cell subset sorted from them (not recorded which). The origin of the receptors is an adult woman who had mild COVID-19 (a few samples of this study predate the infection). Cell type and time point are not known.

The chain combines TRBV4-1 with TRBJ1-5; no clear D. The ends were cut back, 2 bases at V and 7 bases at J, with 9 bases in the middle. The CDR3 sequence is 13 residues long. CDR1 is MGHRA, CDR2 YSYEKL, per germline. This CDR3 reads CASSQFLSQPQHF. For the CDR3, the DNA is TGCGCCAGCAGCCAATTCCTGTCCCAGCCCCAGCATTTT.

This clonotype has a handful of counts. The chain links TRBV12-3 or TRBV12-4 to TRBJ1-3, with D perhaps matching TRBD1 (5 bases). The CDR3 length is 17 residues. V gave up 6 bases and J gave up 0 bases, with 18 bases separating them. The CDR3 bases are TGTGCCAGCAGCCCTGGGGGGGTGAACTTCTCTGGAAACACCATATATTTT. Translation gives CASSPGGVNFSGNTIYF.

In its sample, this clonotype was seen a few times. This rearrangement joins TRBV7-6 to TRBJ2-2, with D hard to call. The CDR3 spans 16 residues. Trimming pared 4 bases from V and 2 bases from J, leaving 14 bases between. From germline, CDR1 is SGHVS and CDR2 FNYEAQ. The CDR3 region is CASSSYFDENTGELFF. As DNA, the CDR3 is TGTGCCAGCAGCTCCTATTTCGACGAAAACACCGGGGAGCTGTTTTTT.

The chain combines TRBV7-9 with TRBJ2-7, with D perhaps TRBD1 (6 bases). Germline lookup yields CDR1 SEHNR and CDR2 FQNEAQ (reference sequence). The CDR3 totals 15 residues. V lost 0 bases and J 4 bases, leaving 13 bases between the germline ends. The CDR3 sequence: CASSLAAGAVYEQYF. The CDR3 DNA reads TGTGCCAGCAGCTTAGCGGCAGGGGCGGTTTACGAGCAGTACTTC. The full variable domain, rest sourced from reference TRBV7-9 and TRBJ2-7, is DTGVSQNPRHKITKRGQNVTFRCDPISEHNRLYWYRQTLGQGPEFLTYFQNEAQLEKSRLLSDRFSAERPKGSFSTLEIQRTEQGDSAMYLCASSLAAGAVYEQYFGPGTRLTVT.

J is TRBJ1-2 and V is TRBV4-3; D gene unclear. The germline V gene encodes CDR1 LGHNA and CDR2 YSLEER. The CDR3 spans 14 residues. Deletions cut 0 bases from V and 7 bases from J, with 12 bases between. CDR3 region: CASSQDEGRPGYTF. In DNA form, the CDR3 reads TGCGCCAGCAGCCAAGACGAAGGGCGACCTGGCTACACCTTC.

The chain combines TRBV7-6 with TRBJ2-3; 10 bases map to TRBD1. CDR1 and CDR2 from the germline V gene are SGHVS and FNYEAQ. Losses at the gene ends were 1 base for V and 1 base for J; bases not matched to a gene: 2. The CDR3 length is 16 residues. The CDR3 reads CASSLVTGGRTDTQYF. The CDR3 DNA follows: TGTGCCAGCAGCTTAGTGACAGGGGGCCGCACAGATACGCAGTATTTT. Combining the CDR3 with reference TRBV7-6 and TRBJ2-3 gives the whole variable domain GAGVSQSPRYKVTKRGQDVALRCDPISGHVSLYWYRQALGQGPEFLTYFNYEAQQDKSGLPNDRFSAERPEGSISTLTIQRTEQRDSAMYRCASSLVTGGRTDTQYFGPGTRLTVL.

This clonotype was observed a handful of times. The chain carries TRBV7-2 and TRBJ1-1; 7 bases align to TRBD1. Losses at the gene ends were 5 bases for V and 7 bases for J; bases not matched to a gene: 16. CDR3 size: 16 residues. The germline V gene has CDR1 SGHTA and CDR2 FQGNSA. The chain's CDR3 is CASSAVAGTERSEAFF. Here the CDR3 DNA reads TGTGCCAGCAGCGCGGTGGCCGGGACAGAACGAAGTGAAGCTTTCTTT.

The chain is built from TRBV12-3 or TRBV12-4 and TRBJ2-3; 7 nucleotides align to TRBD2. The V and J ends lost 7 bases and 0 bases, in that order; junction bases with no gene match: 10. This CDR3 is built from 16 residues. The CDR3 nucleotides are TGTGCCAGCAACACCGCCCTTAGCGGGAGCACAGATACGCAGTATTTT. This gives the protein CASNTALSGSTDTQYF.

The rearrangement links TRBV5-1 to TRBJ1-1; the match to TRBD1 covers 8 bases. The CDR3 extends over 15 amino acids. V was clipped by 3 bases and J by 0 bases; unmatched bases: 4. Germline CDR1 and CDR2: SGHRS and YFSETQ. The CDR3 loop reads CASSSLGQVNTEAFF. CDR3 DNA sequence: TGCGCCAGCAGCTCCCTGGGACAGGTGAACACTGAAGCTTTCTTT.

This clonotype has only a few counts. The chain combines TRBV29-1 with TRBJ2-7; tentatively, D is TRBD1 or TRBD2 (5 bases each). The CDR3 is 16 amino acids. CDR1 and CDR2 from the germline V gene are SQVTM and ANQGSEA. Trimming left V 4 bases short and J 0 bases short, with 19 bases between. As DNA, the CDR3 is TGCAGCGTTGTCACCGGGACGCTCTGGAGCTCCTACGAGCAGTACTTC. Translating gives CSVVTGTLWSSYEQYF.

This rearrangement joins TRBV4-3 to TRBJ1-5; D is uncertain. CDR1 is LGHNA and CDR2 is YSLEER in the germline V gene. The CDR3 covers 15 residues. The V end lost 0 bases, the J end lost 1 base, and 7 bases lay between the germline ends. The CDR3 protein is CASSQDRHSNQPQHF. The CDR3 DNA reads TGCGCCAGCAGCCAAGATCGGCACAGCAATCAGCCCCAGCATTTT.

The chain recombines TRBV12-3 or TRBV12-4 with TRBJ2-1; perhaps TRBD1 as D (5 bases). Trimming pared 0 bases from V and 0 bases from J, leaving 15 bases between. The length of the CDR3 is 18 residues. The CDR3 DNA is TGTGCCAGCAGTTTAGCCCTCTTAGGACAACTCTCCTACAATGAGCAGTTCTTC. Its protein is CASSLALLGQLSYNEQFF.

This clonotype appeared a few times. The chain couples TRBV12-3 or TRBV12-4 to TRBJ2-7; weak D call: TRBD2 (5 bases). The CDR3 contains 13 residues. The V end was cut by 5 bases, the J end by 6 bases, with 14 bases between. The DNA of the CDR3 is TGTGCCAGCAGTCGGACTGACATGGTCGAGCAGTACTTC. This encodes CASSRTDMVEQYF.

The V call is TRBV27, the J call TRBJ2-7; the D gene could be TRBD1 or TRBD2 (5 bases each). Germline loops: CDR1 MNHEY, CDR2 SMNVEV (reference sequence). Between the trimmed V and J ends, which lost 5 bases and 6 bases, there was a span of 20 bases. The CDR3 consists of 15 residues. Here the CDR3 reads CASSEARAGYTEQYF. As DNA, the CDR3 is TGTGCCAGCAGTGAGGCGAGGGCAGGGTATACCGAGCAGTACTTC.

This sequence joins TRBV24-1 and TRBJ1-3, with D unclear. CDR1 and CDR2 from the germline V gene are KGHDR and SFDVKD. Trimming stripped 5 bases from V and 7 bases from J, with 5 bases between. This CDR3 is built from 11 residues. Here the CDR3 DNA reads TGTGCCACCAGTGTCGGTAACACCATATATTTT. This translates into CATSVGNTIYF.

V gene TRBV12-3 or TRBV12-4 combines with J gene TRBJ2-1, with D unresolved. This CDR3 spans 15 amino acids. The ends were cut back, 6 bases at V and 8 bases at J, with 20 bases in the middle. The CDR3 DNA follows: TGTGCCAGCAGGCCAGGCCGGGCCGCGTTCGATGAGCAGTTCTTC. It yields the protein CASRPGRAAFDEQFF.

This clonotype was seen only a few times. The chain uses TRBV19 and TRBJ2-7; 7 bases map to TRBD1. CDR1 and CDR2 from the germline V gene are LNHDA and SQIVND (reference sequence). The CDR3 has 15 residues. J was trimmed by 5 bases and V by 3 bases; bases with no gene match: 10. CDR3 nucleotide sequence: TGTGCCAGTAGTATGGGCAGGGGGAACGGAGACGAGCAGTACTTC. Its protein is CASSMGRGNGDEQYF.

This clonotype was seen at least ten times. V and J are TRBV5-1 and TRBJ2-2; D gene unclear. The CDR3 has 15 amino acids. Germline V gives CDR1 SGHRS, CDR2 YFSETQ. V was cut by 0 bases and J by 0 bases, with 6 bases left in between. CDR3 sequence (DNA): TGCGCCAGCAGCTTGGGAGGCACGAACACCGGGGAGCTGTTTTTT. The encoded protein is CASSLGGTNTGELFF.

The rearrangement joins TRBV12-3 or TRBV12-4 to TRBJ1-3; no definite D call. Between the trimmed V and J ends, which lost 3 bases and 0 bases, there was a span of 9 bases. The CDR3 has 15 amino acids. CDR3 protein: CASSLDAASGNTIYF. The DNA of the CDR3 is TGTGCCAGCAGTTTGGATGCAGCCTCTGGAAACACCATATATTTT.

This chain joins TRBV7-9 and TRBJ1-1; no definite D call. Germline assignment: CDR1 SEHNR and CDR2 FQNEAQ (reference sequence). Trimming left V 5 bases short and J 3 bases short, with 7 bases between. The CDR3 loop spans 12 amino acids. The CDR3 DNA follows: TGTGCCAGCAGCAGGGTGGACACTGAAGCTTTCTTT. As protein: CASSRVDTEAFF.

This clonotype has at least ten counts. The rearrangement joins TRBV12-3 or TRBV12-4 to TRBJ2-2, with 7 bases identical to TRBD1. CDR3 length equals 14 residues. With 3 bases clipped from V and 3 bases from J, the junction kept 1 base outside the gene matches. The CDR3 DNA reads as TGTGCCAGCAGTTTTCAGGGGGACACCGGGGAGCTGTTTTTT. Amino acid sequence: CASSFQGDTGELFF.

The chain recombines TRBV9 with TRBJ2-7; D unresolved. This CDR3 is 15 amino acids long. Germline lookup yields CDR1 SGDLS and CDR2 YYNGEE. Trimming left V 0 bases short and J 2 bases short, with 12 bases between. The CDR3 nucleotides read TGTGCCAGCAGCGTAGACTGGGGTTGGGCCTACGAGCAGTACTTC. This gives the protein CASSVDWGWAYEQYF. Looking up the rest from reference TRBV9 and TRBJ2-7 gives the full variable domain: DSGVTQTPKHLITATGQRVTLRCSPRSGDLSVYWYQQSLDQGLQFLIQYYNGEERAKGNILERFSAQQFPDLHSELNLSSLELGDSALYFCASSVDWGWAYEQYFGPGTRLTVT.

The table lists this clonotype with many counts. The rearrangement uses TRBV4-1 and TRBJ2-3, with D tentatively TRBD1 (5 bases). V was shortened by 3 bases and J by 4 bases, with 14 bases between the two germline ends. The germline V gene has CDR1 MGHRA and CDR2 YSYEKL. There are 15 residues in the CDR3. CDR3 loop: CASSQKGSGPDTQYF. The CDR3 DNA reads TGCGCCAGCAGCCAGAAGGGGTCAGGGCCAGATACGCAGTATTTT.

The chain carries TRBV29-1 and TRBJ2-1; 9 bases agree with TRBD1. V shed 4 bases and J 7 bases; nucleotides not matched to a gene: 8. Germline CDR1 is SQVTM and CDR2 is ANQGSEA. The CDR3 is 14 amino acids. As DNA, the CDR3 is TGCAGCGTTGGCGATATACAGGGGGCTAATGAGCAGTTCTTC. Translation: CSVGDIQGANEQFF.